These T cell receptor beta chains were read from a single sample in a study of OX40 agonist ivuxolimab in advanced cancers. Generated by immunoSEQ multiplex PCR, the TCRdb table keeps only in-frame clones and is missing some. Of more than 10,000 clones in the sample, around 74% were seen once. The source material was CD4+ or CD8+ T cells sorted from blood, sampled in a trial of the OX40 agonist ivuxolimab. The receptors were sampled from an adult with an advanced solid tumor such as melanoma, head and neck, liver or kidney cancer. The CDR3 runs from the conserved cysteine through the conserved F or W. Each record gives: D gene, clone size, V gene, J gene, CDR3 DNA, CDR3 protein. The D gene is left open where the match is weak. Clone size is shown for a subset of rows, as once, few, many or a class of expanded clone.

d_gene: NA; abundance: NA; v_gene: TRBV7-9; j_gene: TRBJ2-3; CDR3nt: TGTGCCAGCAGCTTAGAACTAGCTGCGCCGAGGGGGTCAACAGATACGCAGTATTTT; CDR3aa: CASSLELAAPRGSTDTQYF
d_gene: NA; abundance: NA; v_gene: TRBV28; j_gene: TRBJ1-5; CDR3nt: TGTGCCAGCACCCAACCGGGACCGGATTTCAATCAGCCCCAGCATTTT; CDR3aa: CASTQPGPDFNQPQHF
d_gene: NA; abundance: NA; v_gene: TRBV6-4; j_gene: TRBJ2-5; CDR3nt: TGTGCCAGCAGCCGGGACACCCAAGAGACCCAGTACTTC; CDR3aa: CASSRDTQETQYF
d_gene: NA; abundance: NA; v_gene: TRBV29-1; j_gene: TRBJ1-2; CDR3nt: TGCAGCGTTGTCTTGGGAAGGGCTGGAGGCTACACCTTC; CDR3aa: CSVVLGRAGGYTF
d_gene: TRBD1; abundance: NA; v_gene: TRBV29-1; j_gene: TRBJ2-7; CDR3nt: TGCAGCGTTGAAACCGGGACAGACCGTTACGAGCAGTACTTC; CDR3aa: CSVETGTDRYEQYF
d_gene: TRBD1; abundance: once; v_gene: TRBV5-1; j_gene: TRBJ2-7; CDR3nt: TGCGCCAGCAGCTCGAACAAGCAGGGGGCAAGCTACGAGCAGTACTTC; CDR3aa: CASSSNKQGASYEQYF
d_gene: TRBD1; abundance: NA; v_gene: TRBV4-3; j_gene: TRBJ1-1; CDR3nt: TGCGCCAGCAGCCAAGGACAGGGGGCTATGAACACTGAAGCTTTCTTT; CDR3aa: CASSQGQGAMNTEAFF
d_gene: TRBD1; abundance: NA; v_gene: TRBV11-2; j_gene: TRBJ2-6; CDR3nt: TGTGCCAGCAGCTTAGACTTGACAGGGGTAGGGGCCAACGTCCTGACTTTC; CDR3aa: CASSLDLTGVGANVLTF
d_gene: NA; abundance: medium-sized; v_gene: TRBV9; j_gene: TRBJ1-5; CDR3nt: TGTGCCAGCAGCGTATCGCCAGGTCAGCCCCAGCATTTT; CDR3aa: CASSVSPGQPQHF
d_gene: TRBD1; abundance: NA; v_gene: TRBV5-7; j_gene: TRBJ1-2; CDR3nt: TGTGCCAGCAGCGGGGACCGGGACAGACTCTATGGCTACACCTTC; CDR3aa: CASSGDRDRLYGYTF
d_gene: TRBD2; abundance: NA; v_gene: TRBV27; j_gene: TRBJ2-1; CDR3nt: TGTGCCAGCAGTTCCCTGTTCCCCTTCGGACTAGCGGGAGGGCTAACCTACAATGAGCAGTTCTTC; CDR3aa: CASSSLFPFGLAGGLTYNEQFF
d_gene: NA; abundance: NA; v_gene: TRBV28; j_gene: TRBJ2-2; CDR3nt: TGTGCCAGCAGGGGAATAGGCACCGGGGAGCTGTTTTTT; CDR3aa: CASRGIGTGELFF
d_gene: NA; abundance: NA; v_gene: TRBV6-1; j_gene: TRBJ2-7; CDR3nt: TGTGCCAGCAGTTCAGGGTTAACACTCGAGCAGTACTTC; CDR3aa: CASSSGLTLEQYF
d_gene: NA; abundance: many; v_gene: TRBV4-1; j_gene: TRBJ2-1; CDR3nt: TGCGCCAGCAGCCTCGACGGGACTGGGAACTACAATGAGCAGTTCTTC; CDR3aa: CASSLDGTGNYNEQFF
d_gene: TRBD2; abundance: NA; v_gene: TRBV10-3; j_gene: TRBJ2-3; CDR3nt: TGTGCCATCAGCGGACTAGCGGGTGACACAGATACGCAGTATTTT; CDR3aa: CAISGLAGDTDTQYF
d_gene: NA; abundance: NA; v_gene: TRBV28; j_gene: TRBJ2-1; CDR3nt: TGTGCCAGCATCAAGGGAAGCGGCCATGAGCAGTTCTTC; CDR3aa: CASIKGSGHEQFF
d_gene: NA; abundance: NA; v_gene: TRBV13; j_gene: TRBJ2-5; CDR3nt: TGTGCCAGCGGCATGGACAGCGGCGAGACCCAGTACTTC; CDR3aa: CASGMDSGETQYF